This T cell receptor (beta chain) came from a study of blood T cell repertoires in COVID-19. The V gene end was trimmed by 2 bases and the J gene end by 5 bases; junction bases not matched to a gene: 7. The CDR3 covers 17 residues. The V gene's germline CDR1 is MNHEY and CDR2 SVGEGT. Method: immunoSEQ multiplex PCR; TCRdb's copy keeps in-frame clones and lacks some. The sample lists more than 150,000 clones, almost 80% occurring once. The chain employs TRBV6-2 or TRBV6-3 and TRBJ2-3; the match to TRBD2 covers 13 bases. The sequence derives from a man in his 60s with active or convalescent COVID-19. Sequencing input: peripheral blood. CDR3 in DNA: TGTGCCAGCAGTTACCGGGGACTAGCGGGACGGCAAGATACGCAGTATTTT. This gives the protein CASSYRGLAGRQDTQYF.